The 12 T cell receptor beta chains in this list originate from one sample, sequenced in a study of OX40 agonist ivuxolimab in advanced cancers. Here immunoSEQ multiplex PCR was the method, and the copy in TCRdb shows in-frame clones only, minus some. This sample has under 85,000 clones, with 90% to 95% found just once. The material sequenced was CD4+ or CD8+ T cells sorted from blood, taken in a trial of the OX40 agonist ivuxolimab. These receptors all come from an adult with an advanced solid tumor such as melanoma, head and neck, liver or kidney cancer.

The chain employs TRBV7-8 and TRBJ2-1, with 7 bases lining up with TRBD2. J lost 8 bases, V lost 1 base, and 14 bases had no gene match. The germline gives CDR1 SGHVS, CDR2 FQNEAQ. The CDR3 loop spans 17 amino acids. CDR3 protein: CASSLGNGTSVFYEQFF. CDR3 nucleotides: TGTGCCAGCAGCTTAGGGAATGGAACTAGCGTATTTTATGAGCAGTTCTTC. The full variable domain, in which reference TRBV7-8 and TRBJ2-1 provide the parts outside the CDR3, is GAGVSQSPRYKVAKRGQDVALRCDPISGHVSLFWYQQALGQGPEFLTYFQNEAQLDKSGLPSDRFFAERPEGSVSTLKIQRTQQEDSAVYLCASSLGNGTSVFYEQFFGPGTRLTVL.

The V gene is TRBV7-2, the J gene TRBJ2-6; D remains unclear. Germline V gives CDR1 SGHTA, CDR2 FQGNSA. V lost 2 bases and J 4 bases, leaving 3 bases between the germline ends. The length of the CDR3 is 13 residues. This CDR3 is CASSLPGANVLTF. The CDR3 DNA reads TGTGCCAGCAGCTTACCCGGGGCCAACGTCCTGACTTTC.

As regards this clone: Compared with germline, one end of the junction differs, possibly owing to a read error. The chain uses TRBV4-2 and TRBJ1-1; the D is unclear. Looked up from germline, CDR1 is LGHNA and CDR2 is YNFKEQ. The CDR3 has 15 amino acids. The CDR3 DNA sequence: TGTGCCAGCAGCCAAGGGACCGCCGGGAACCCTGAAGCTTTCTTT. Translated: CASSQGTAGNPEAFF.

This chain joins TRBV19 and TRBJ1-1; 10 bases fit TRBD1. Germline V CDR1 and CDR2: LNHDA, SQIVND (reference sequence). Losses at the gene ends were 11 bases for V and 1 base for J; bases not matched to a gene: 10. The CDR3 length is 15 residues. The CDR3 DNA follows: TGTGCCGCCCGGGACAGGGGCCCTTCGAACACTGAAGCTTTCTTT. This gives the protein CAARDRGPSNTEAFF.

The genes are TRBV7-9 and TRBJ2-3; D call uncertain. The CDR3 consists of 12 residues. Germline V gene data show CDR1 as SEHNR and CDR2 as FQNEAQ (reference sequence). Deletions cut 5 bases from V and 2 bases from J, with 5 bases between. CDR3 sequence: CASSPITDTQYF. For the CDR3, the DNA is TGTGCCAGCAGCCCCATCACAGATACGCAGTATTTT.

This clone occurred once. This chain links TRBV5-1 with TRBJ2-2; D is uncertain. The CDR3 spans 15 residues. V lost 5 bases and J lost 4, with 15 bases in between. From germline, CDR1 is SGHRS and CDR2 YFSETQ. The CDR3 DNA is TGCGCCAGCAGTTTTCTTGCGCAGACCACCGGGGAGCTGTTTTTT. It encodes CASSFLAQTTGELFF.

The rearrangement links TRBV18 to TRBJ2-6, with TRBD2 matching over 9 bases. The germline V gene has CDR1 KGHSH and CDR2 LQKENI. The CDR3 consists of 18 residues. With 3 bases clipped from V and 0 bases from J, the junction kept 6 bases outside the gene matches. The CDR3 loop is CASSPAPAGGSGANVLTF. For the CDR3, the DNA is TGTGCCAGCTCACCCGCCCCAGCGGGAGGCTCTGGGGCCAACGTCCTGACTTTC.

The V and J genes are TRBV5-1 and TRBJ2-7; 7 positions match TRBD1. Germline-derived CDR1 and CDR2 are SGHRS and YFSETQ. V trimming: 4 bases; J trimming: 0 bases; junction bases outside the gene matches: 7. The CDR3 consists of 15 residues. The CDR3 sequence is CASSHPGQSSYEQYF. The CDR3 DNA follows: TGCGCCAGCAGCCATCCGGGACAGAGCTCCTACGAGCAGTACTTC.

This chain links TRBV7-3 with TRBJ2-5; 9 nucleotides agree with TRBD2. The CDR3 is made up of 15 amino acids. Germline trimming cut 3 bases from V and 7 bases from J; bases unmatched to any gene: 9. Looked up from germline, CDR1 is SGHTA and CDR2 is FQGTGA. The DNA for the CDR3 is TGTGCCAGCAGCTTTTCCGGCGGGAGGGTGGGGACCCAGTACTTC. Amino acid sequence: CASSFSGGRVGTQYF.

This chain connects TRBV19 to TRBJ2-1; tentatively, D is TRBD1 (6 bases). The CDR3 loop spans 16 amino acids. The V gene lost 5 bases and the J gene lost 3 bases, with 17 bases spanning the gap. CDR1 and CDR2 from the germline V gene are LNHDA and SQIVND (reference sequence). CDR3 sequence reads: CASSRRDILVYNEQFF. The CDR3 DNA reads TGTGCCAGTAGTCGTCGGGACATTCTCGTCTACAATGAGCAGTTCTTC.

The V call is TRBV7-2, the J call TRBJ2-1; 7 bases are a match to TRBD1. V was clipped by 1 base and J by 8 bases; unmatched bases: 8. CDR1 and CDR2 from the germline V gene are SGHTA and FQGNSA. CDR3 length equals 15 residues. CDR3 sequence (DNA): TGTGCCAGCAGCTTAGGACAGGGCCCAGGCCATGAGCAGTTCTTC. Protein: CASSLGQGPGHEQFF.

The chain has TRBV12-5 and TRBJ1-5; D gene uncertain. Germline V CDR1 and CDR2: LGHNT, FRNRAP. V was shortened by 4 bases and J by 6 bases, with 10 bases between the two germline ends. The CDR3 runs 13 residues. CDR3 region: CASGSGPSQPQHF. The CDR3 DNA sequence: TGTGCTAGTGGTTCCGGGCCCAGTCAGCCCCAGCATTTT.